The clone carrying this T cell receptor (beta chain) was found once. This entry comes from a study of blood T cell repertoires in COVID-19. The germline V gene encodes CDR1 SNHLY and CDR2 FYNNEI. The CDR3 is made up of 14 amino acids. V was pared by 0 bases and J by 5 bases, with 0 bases of the junction left unmatched. Authors' processing steps: Amplifying reference gene primers gave estimates of nucleated cell counts. TCRdb's table, derived via immunoSEQ multiplex PCR, lists solely in-frame clones and lacks some. Clone size and V and J calls were adopted from that table, with D and trimming inferred from the DNA. The repertoire includes under 200,000 clones, around 84% of them detected once, and about 7% sits in the top ten.

V is TRBV2 and J is TRBJ2-5; 10 bases align to TRBD2. The sample comprised peripheral blood. This TCR derives from a man aged 50-60 years with active or convalescent COVID-19. This CDR3 is CASSEATSGETQYF. In DNA form, the CDR3 reads TGTGCCAGCAGTGAAGCGACTAGCGGGGAGACCCAGTACTTC. Filled out from reference TRBV2 and TRBJ2-5, the complete variable domain reads EPEVTQTPSHQVTQMGQEVILRCVPISNHLYFYWYRQILGQKVEFLVSFYNNEISEKSEIFDDQFSVERPDGSNFTLKIRSTKLEDSAMYFCASSEATSGETQYFGPGTRLLVL.